The text below deals with one T cell receptor (beta chain). TCR beta VDJ and CDR3 profiles were obtained from a genomic DNA template. Each CDR3 protein gets one entry after TCRdb re-called the reads with MiXCR. The sample comprises 80,000 to 100,000 distinct CDR3 sequences, about 67% of which are singletons, and 55% to 65% rests with the top ten. These data originate in a study of CD8+CD57+ T cells in acquired aplastic anemia. Patients included in sequencing had previously demonstrated CD8+CD57+ cell expansion by flow cytometry. CDR1 and CDR2 from the germline V gene are MNHNS and SASEGT. V gave up 6 bases and J gave up 9 bases, with 15 bases separating them. The CDR3 loop spans 14 amino acids.

Sequenced: sorted CD4+, CD8+, or CD8+CD57+ T cells (not recorded which) from PBMCs. The receptor was derived from a human donor with aplastic anemia. This chain links TRBV6-1 with TRBJ1-6; D is unresolved. The DNA for the CDR3 is TGTGCCAGCAGCAGAGACATCAGGAGTTCACCCCTCCACTTT. It encodes CASSRDIRSSPLHF.